The 22 T cell receptor beta chains reported below all come from one sample, sequenced in a study of glioma-infiltrating T cells. Using RNA template, CDR3s of TCR alpha and beta were amplified with iRepertoire arm-PCR. TCRdb re-analysed the multiplex PCR reads in MiXCR, keeping a single row per CDR3 protein. Of some 100,000 distinct CDR3 sequences detected, 25% appear once; the ten largest clones hold 35%. Sequencing used glioma tissue, nonneoplastic brain tissue, or PBMCs (not recorded which). These receptors were collected from a human donor with low-grade glioma or glioblastoma, undergoing nonglioma brain surgery, or in good health (not recorded which).

About this clonotype itself: Since a much larger clone is just one base distant, this may be a read error. The chain has TRBV6-5 and TRBJ2-7; 12 nucleotides agree with TRBD1. Germline V lookup: CDR1 MNHEY, CDR2 SVGAGI. Trimming removed 4 bases from V and 11 bases from J; junction bases left unmatched: 9. The CDR3 consists of 14 residues. The CDR3 coding sequence is TGTGCCAGCAGTTGGGACAGGGGGCGTGAGGAGAAGTACTTC. It codes for CASSWDRGREEKYF.

At least ten counts were recorded for this clonotype. This chain uses TRBV20-1 with TRBJ2-7, with D tentatively TRBD2 (6 bases). Germline values: CDR1 DFQATT, CDR2 SNEGSKA (reference sequence). V was clipped by 1 base and J by 1 base, with 8 bases between them. The CDR3 totals 13 residues. CDR3 in DNA: TGCAGTGCTAGAGGAGCGGGTTCCTACGAGCAGTACTTC. As protein: CSARGAGSYEQYF.

This clonotype has a count of ten or more. The chain employs TRBV20-1 and TRBJ2-1, with 14 bases identical to TRBD2. CDR3 size: 17 residues. Germline V lookup: CDR1 DFQATT, CDR2 SNEGSKA (reference sequence). Unmatched junction bases numbered 8, after V lost 0 bases and J lost 7 bases. The CDR3 DNA follows: TGCAGTGCTAGAGAGCCCCCGGGACTAGCGGGAGTTAATGAGCAGTTCTTC. It codes for CSAREPPGLAGVNEQFF.

This clonotype was observed many times. The CDR3 region has the DNA TGTGCCTGGAGTCGGGAAGGCTCAGATGGCTACACCTTC. It specifies CAWSREGSDGYTF. The chain carries TRBV30 and TRBJ1-2; D remains unclear. V lost 2 bases and J 6 bases, leaving 13 bases between the germline ends. The V gene's germline CDR1 is GTSNPN and CDR2 SVGIG (reference sequence). The length of the CDR3 is 13 residues.

In this sample, this clonotype turned up a few times. The chain carries TRBV29-1 and TRBJ1-1; 9 nucleotides agree with TRBD1. The CDR3 runs to 18 residues. Looked up from germline, CDR1 is SQVTM and CDR2 is ANQGSEA. J was trimmed by 5 bases and V by 2 bases; bases with no gene match: 18. The CDR3 DNA follows: TGCAGCGTTGAATGGACTCCTTTAACAGGGGGCGCAGGAACTGAAGCTTTCTTT. Residues: CSVEWTPLTGGAGTEAFF.

This clonotype has ten or more counts. This sequence joins TRBV20-1 and TRBJ1-1; D remains unclear. This CDR3 has 14 amino acids. CDR1 DFQATT and CDR2 SNEGSKA come from the germline V gene (reference sequence). Trimming pared 3 bases from V and 0 bases from J, leaving 11 bases between. The CDR3 DNA sequence: TGCAGTGCTAGGCCCGATCGGGTGAACACTGAAGCTTTCTTT. Translating gives CSARPDRVNTEAFF.

The table lists this clonotype with many counts. J is TRBJ2-1 and V is TRBV7-2; weak D call: TRBD1 (6 bases). Germline CDR1 is SGHTA and CDR2 is FQGNSA. The CDR3 is 16 residues long. Trimming shortened V by 0 bases and J by 2 bases, and 11 bases separated the two germline ends. CDR3 sequence reads: CASSLAAGEPYNEQFF. In DNA, the CDR3 is TGTGCCAGCAGCTTAGCGGCAGGGGAGCCCTACAATGAGCAGTTCTTC. The full variable domain, completed using reference TRBV7-2 and TRBJ2-1, is GAGVSQSPSNKVTEKGKDVELRCDPISGHTALYWYRQSLGQGLEFLIYFQGNSAPDKSGLPSDRFSAERTGGSVSTLTIQRTQQEDSAVYLCASSLAAGEPYNEQFFGPGTRLTVL.

This clonotype was seen repeatedly, ten times or more. The chain is built from TRBV14 and TRBJ1-6, with unresolved D. This CDR3 comprises 12 residues. Germline CDR1 SGHDN, CDR2 FVKESK. V shed 5 bases and J shed 12 bases, with 11 bases lying between them. The CDR3, as DNA: TGTGCCAGCAGCATTTCCTCTGGACCCCTCCACTTT. Translated: CASSISSGPLHF.

Points on this clonotype: A read error may explain this, as a much larger clone is one base away. The rearrangement links TRBV29-1 to TRBJ1-2; TRBD1 matches at 9 bases. Germline values: CDR1 SQVTM, CDR2 ANQGSEA. The CDR3 sequence is 14 residues long. The CDR3 loop is CSVPGQGLLYSYTF. In DNA form, the CDR3 reads TGCAGCGTGCCGGGACAGGGACTTCTCTATAGCTACACCTTC. The full variable domain, completed using reference TRBV29-1 and TRBJ1-2, is SAVISQKPSRDICQRGTSLTIQCQVDSQVTMMFWYRQQPGQSLTLIATANQGSEATYESGFVIDKFPISRPNLTFSTLTVSNMSPEDSSIYLCSVPGQGLLYSYTFGSGTRLTVV.

For this clonotype: A much bigger clone sits one base away, suggesting this may be a read error. This sequence joins TRBV2 and TRBJ2-1; possible D gene TRBD1, 6 bases. This CDR3 contains 13 residues. Germline loops: CDR1 SNHLY, CDR2 FYNNEI. CDR3 nucleotides: TGTGCCAGCAGGTCGACAGGTTTCAATGAGCAGCTCTTC. Amino acids: CASRSTGFNEQLF.

This clonotype came up many times. V usage is TRBV25-1 and J usage is TRBJ1-6, with unresolved D. The germline V gene encodes CDR1 MGHDK and CDR2 SYGVNS. Trimming took off 3 bases at V and 6 bases at J, with 9 bases between the two ends. This CDR3 comprises 14 residues. The CDR3 sequence is CASSDAVINSPLHF. The CDR3 nucleotides are TGTGCCAGCAGTGACGCAGTTATTAATTCACCCCTCCACTTT.

Regarding this clonotype: Given a much more abundant clone one base away, this may be a read error. The chain couples TRBV2 to TRBJ2-7; D not certain. Germline assignment: CDR1 SNHLY and CDR2 FYNNEI. Trimming removed 3 bases at V and 0 bases at J, with 9 bases between. The CDR3 extends over 14 amino acids. The CDR3 loop is CASSDKRSSYEQYF. The CDR3 nucleotides are TGTGCCAGCAGTGATAAACGTAGCTCCTACGAGCAGTACTTC.

This clonotype was seen at least ten times. The chain links TRBV6-1 to TRBJ2-7; 14 bases fit TRBD2. Germline CDR1 MNHNS, CDR2 SASEGT. Unmatched junction bases numbered 6, after V lost 8 bases and J lost 6 bases. The CDR3 is 14 amino acids. The DNA for the CDR3 is TGTGCCAGCTGGGGACTAGCGGGAGCGGGCGAGCAGTACTTC. It yields the protein CASWGLAGAGEQYF.

Remarks on this clonotype: The junction and the germline gene differ at one end; a read error may be behind it. The rearrangement links TRBV11-2 to TRBJ2-7; D remains ambiguous. Germline V gives CDR1 SGHAT, CDR2 FQNNGV. The CDR3 has 13 residues. The CDR3 is CASSLDLEREQYF. The CDR3 DNA is TGTGCCAGCAGCCTAGACCTAGAGCGCGAGCAGTACTTC.

This clonotype appeared many times. The chain is built from TRBV6-6 and TRBJ2-1; possible D gene TRBD2, 5 bases. Germline V gene lookup returns CDR1 MNHNY and CDR2 SVGAGI (reference sequence). This CDR3 is built from 14 residues. The ends were cut back, 0 bases at V and 8 bases at J, with 11 bases in the middle. CDR3: CASSYSGLADEQFF. The CDR3 region has the DNA TGTGCCAGCAGTTACTCAGGCCTAGCAGATGAGCAGTTCTTC.

This clonotype was seen many times. J is TRBJ1-2 and V is TRBV7-9, with D perhaps TRBD1 (6 bases). This CDR3 contains 15 residues. The V gene's germline CDR1 is SEHNR and CDR2 FQNEAQ (reference sequence). V lost 5 bases to trimming and J lost 1 base, with 14 bases between them. CDR3 amino acids: CASSARSGDNYGYTF. The CDR3 coding sequence is TGTGCCAGCAGCGCAAGGTCAGGGGATAACTATGGCTACACCTTC.

This clonotype came up many times. J is TRBJ2-7 and V is TRBV7-2; D may correspond to TRBD1 or TRBD2 (5 bases each). Per the germline V gene, CDR1 is SGHTA and CDR2 is FQGNSA. Trimming left V 0 bases short and J 6 bases short, with 15 bases between. The CDR3 extends over 15 amino acids. CDR3 in amino acids: CASSLAYGTLFEQYF. CDR3 in DNA: TGTGCCAGCAGCTTAGCATACGGGACGTTGTTCGAGCAGTACTTC.

This clonotype has a count of ten or more. The CDR3: CASSQTQGWNTEAFF. CDR3 DNA: TGTGCCAGCAGCCAGACCCAGGGTTGGAACACTGAAGCTTTCTTT. The chain links TRBV4-2 to TRBJ1-1, with a possible D match to TRBD1 (5 bases). Trimming removed 3 bases from V and 1 base from J, with 12 bases in between. The CDR3 totals 15 residues. Germline CDR1 reads LGHNA; CDR2 reads YNFKEQ.

In regard to this clonotype: The junction and the germline gene differ at one end; a read error may be behind it. V and J are TRBV29-1 and TRBJ1-2; the match to TRBD1 covers 7 bases. The CDR3 has 16 amino acids. Germline lookup yields CDR1 SQVTM and CDR2 ANQGSEA. DNA for the CDR3: TGCAGCGTGGGGAAGGACCGGACAGGAATGAACTATGACTACACCTTC. Amino acid sequence: CSVGKDRTGMNYDYTF.

This clonotype has at least ten counts. V gene TRBV5-1 combines with J gene TRBJ1-1; D is undetermined. V was pared by 4 bases and J by 8 bases, with 15 bases between. The CDR3 loop spans 13 amino acids. The germline V gene has CDR1 SGHRS and CDR2 YFSETQ. This CDR3 is CASSTDQDLEAFF. Here the CDR3 DNA reads TGCGCCAGCAGCACCGACCAGGACTTAGAAGCTTTCTTT.

The sample holds many counts of this clonotype. This chain joins TRBV28 and TRBJ1-1; D ambiguous. Germline-derived CDR1 and CDR2 are MDHEN and SYDVKM. The CDR3 runs 12 residues. V was cut by 4 bases and J by 9 bases, with 12 bases left in between. CDR3 loop: CASSSQGKQAFF. The CDR3 DNA reads as TGTGCCAGCAGTTCACAAGGGAAACAAGCTTTCTTT.

This clonotype was recorded at least ten times. The chain couples TRBV15 to TRBJ1-6; no reliable D call. There are 14 residues in the CDR3. Between the trimmed V and J ends, which lost 4 bases and 7 bases, there was a span of 11 bases. From germline, CDR1 is LNHNV and CDR2 YYDKDF (reference sequence). The CDR3 region has the DNA TGTGCCACCAGCATGGGGAGAACCAATTCACCCCTCCACTTT. Its protein product is CATSMGRTNSPLHF.